The 16 T cell receptor beta chains given below trace back to one sample, sequenced in a study of cytomegalovirus exposure and HLA in healthy donors. Data came from immunoSEQ multiplex PCR; TCRdb stores just in-frame clones and leaves some out. The sample gives some 200,000 clones, 80% to 90% of which show up once; roughly an eighth is in the top ten. Material: PBMCs. These receptor sequences come from a woman in her twenties or thirties in good health and CMV-seropositive.

The CDR3 DNA follows: TGTGCCAGCAGTGAGTTGGGAGTCTCTGGAAACACCATATATTTT. The encoded protein is CASSELGVSGNTIYF. The rearrangement links TRBV2 to TRBJ1-3; D ambiguous. The CDR3 totals 15 residues. V lost 3 bases to trimming and J lost 0 bases, with 9 bases between them. The germline V gene has CDR1 SNHLY and CDR2 FYNNEI.

The chain couples TRBV4-2 to TRBJ2-5; D possibly corresponds to TRBD1 (6 bases). The CDR3 runs 17 residues. Germline lookup yields CDR1 LGHNA and CDR2 YNFKEQ. V was clipped by 4 bases and J by 0 bases, with 18 bases between them. The CDR3 reads CASSRTTQQGNQETQYF. DNA of the CDR3: TGTGCCAGCAGCCGAACCACCCAGCAGGGGAACCAAGAGACCCAGTACTTC.

The chain couples TRBV5-1 to TRBJ1-2; TRBD1 aligns across 7 bases. The CDR3 consists of 17 residues. V lost 3 bases, J lost 4 bases, and 15 bases stayed unmatched. The germline V gene encodes CDR1 SGHRS and CDR2 YFSETQ. CDR3 protein: CASSSGGWSREGYGYTF. The DNA for the CDR3 is TGCGCCAGCAGCTCAGGGGGATGGTCCAGGGAAGGCTATGGCTACACCTTC.

This chain connects TRBV19 to TRBJ2-1; the D gene is possibly TRBD2 (6 bases). Germline V gene lookup returns CDR1 LNHDA and CDR2 SQIVND (reference sequence). CDR3 length: 14 amino acids. V lost 8 bases and J lost 0, with 11 bases in between. The CDR3 spells CASGRESSYNEQFF. As DNA, the CDR3 is TGTGCCAGTGGGCGGGAAAGCTCCTACAATGAGCAGTTCTTC.

This rearrangement joins TRBV20-1 to TRBJ2-7; no definite D call. Trimming cost V 5 bases and J 3 bases, with 5 bases left between them. The CDR3 length is 10 residues. Germline V gene data show CDR1 as DFQATT and CDR2 as SNEGSKA (reference sequence). This chain's CDR3 is CSAFYYEQYF. The DNA for the CDR3 is TGCAGTGCTTTCTACTACGAGCAGTACTTC.

The chain links TRBV7-9 to TRBJ1-1; 7 bases align to TRBD1. CDR1 and CDR2 from the germline V gene are SEHNR and FQNEAQ (reference sequence). After removal of 5 bases from V and 4 bases from J, the junction contained 4 bases not matched to a gene. CDR3 length: 13 residues. This CDR3 is CASSQAGGTEAFF. CDR3 bases: TGTGCCAGCAGCCAAGCAGGGGGCACTGAAGCTTTCTTT.

This chain connects TRBV11-1 to TRBJ2-6, with D hard to call. This CDR3 has 14 amino acids. Trimming took 4 bases from V and 0 from J, leaving 4 bases between them. CDR1 is SGHAT and CDR2 is FQDESV in the germline V gene (reference sequence). CDR3 sequence: CASSYFSGANVLTF. CDR3 DNA: TGTGCCAGCAGCTACTTCTCTGGGGCCAACGTCCTGACTTTC.

V and J are TRBV5-4 and TRBJ2-1, with D possibly being TRBD2 (5 bases). The germline V gene has CDR1 SGHNT and CDR2 YYREEE (reference sequence). The V gene lost 2 bases and the J gene lost 5 bases, with 14 bases spanning the gap. The CDR3 spans 15 residues. The CDR3 region is CASSFPGSTNNEQFF. In DNA form, the CDR3 reads TGTGCCAGCAGCTTTCCGGGGAGCACGAACAATGAGCAGTTCTTC.

The genes are TRBV2 and TRBJ2-2; no clear D. The germline V gene encodes CDR1 SNHLY and CDR2 FYNNEI. V shed 6 bases and J shed 7 bases, with 9 bases lying between them. The CDR3 runs to 12 residues. The CDR3 spells CASSLESGELFF. The CDR3 DNA sequence: TGTGCCAGCAGCCTGGAGAGCGGGGAGCTGTTTTTT.

The chain recombines TRBV29-1 with TRBJ2-1, with a possible D match to TRBD2 (5 bases). V was cut by 7 bases and J by 7 bases, with 14 bases left in between. This CDR3 region has 12 residues. Per the germline V gene, CDR1 is SQVTM and CDR2 is ANQGSEA. The DNA of the CDR3 is TGCAGCGGAGGGCAACGGCTAAATGAGCAGTTCTTC. This encodes CSGGQRLNEQFF.

The chain carries TRBV5-1 and TRBJ2-3, with D possibly being TRBD2 (5 bases). The germline V gene has CDR1 SGHRS and CDR2 YFSETQ. This CDR3 has 14 residues. V was pared by 5 bases and J by 6 bases, with 16 bases between. The CDR3 is CASRLSGALDTQYF. The CDR3 DNA reads as TGCGCCAGCAGACTGAGCGGAGCATTGGATACGCAGTATTTT.

This chain uses TRBV11-2 with TRBJ2-7; 8 bases are a match to TRBD1. CDR1 is SGHAT and CDR2 is FQNNGV in the germline V gene. The CDR3 spans 16 residues. The ends lost 3 bases at V and 2 bases at J; junction bases unmatched: 9. The CDR3 DNA reads TGTGCCAGCAGCTTTATGCCAGGACAGGGAACCTACGAGCAGTACTTC. This codes for CASSFMPGQGTYEQYF.

The gene calls are TRBV7-6 and TRBJ2-5; D possibly corresponds to TRBD1 (5 bases). Between the trimmed V and J ends, which lost 5 bases and 2 bases, there was a span of 15 bases. The CDR3 sequence is 15 residues long. Germline CDR1 reads SGHVS; CDR2 reads FNYEAQ. The CDR3 DNA follows: TGTGCCAGCAGCCCCCCGTTACAGGAGCAAGAGACCCAGTACTTC. Its translation is CASSPPLQEQETQYF.

The J gene is TRBJ2-3, the V gene TRBV4-2; D gene unclear. There are 12 residues in the CDR3. The germline V and J ends were trimmed by 6 bases and 3 bases, with 7 bases remaining between them. CDR1 is LGHNA, CDR2 YNFKEQ, per germline. The CDR3 spells CASRPRTDTQYF. The CDR3 DNA reads TGTGCCAGCAGACCCAGAACAGATACGCAGTATTTT.

This chain connects TRBV25-1 to TRBJ1-2; D may be TRBD1 (5 bases). With 3 bases removed from V and 8 bases from J, the gap between germline ends came to 10 bases. This CDR3 has 12 amino acids. Per the germline V gene, CDR1 is MGHDK and CDR2 is SYGVNS. For the CDR3, the DNA is TGTGCCAGCAGTGAGGCGGGGGACGGCTACACCTTC. It encodes CASSEAGDGYTF.

V usage is TRBV27 and J usage is TRBJ2-3, with D possibly TRBD1 on 5 matching bases. V lost 7 bases and J lost 4, with 18 bases in between. The CDR3 totals 15 residues. The germline V gene has CDR1 MNHEY and CDR2 SMNVEV (reference sequence). The CDR3 coding sequence is TGTGCCAGCAACAATAGGCCAGGGTCCCCAGATACGCAGTATTTT. It encodes CASNNRPGSPDTQYF.